This T cell receptor (beta chain) originates from a study of blood T cells in healthy people across ages. The authors drew approximately 10 milliliters of peripheral blood from each donor. There were at least 5.5 micrograms of total RNA extracted from every sample. Overall study results and limits: TCR beta diversity, measured per million T cells, fell in a roughly linear way with age. Calculation of diversity from one million T cells yielded estimates considered to be underestimates.

Germline V gene lookup returns CDR1 SQVTM and CDR2 ANQGSEA. The CDR3 extends over 12 amino acids. Losses at the gene ends were 6 bases for V and 9 bases for J; bases not matched to a gene: 8. For this clonotype: The antigen is undetermined. Being one base from a much bigger clone, this may be a read error.

Sample-barcoded 5' priming and a J-beta primer mix drove a second PCR of roughly 6 to 12 cycles. A single record per CDR3 protein comes from TCRdb applying MiXCR to the 5' RACE reads. The table lists about 730,000 distinct CDR3 sequences, roughly 47% of them singletons. This clonotype was obtained from a woman aged 60-75 years in good health. The chain has TRBV29-1 and TRBJ2-1, with 7 bases aligning to TRBD1. Sequenced sample: blood. In DNA, the CDR3 is TGCAGCGTCAGCACACAGGGGTCTGAGCAGTTCTTC. Translating gives CSVSTQGSEQFF.